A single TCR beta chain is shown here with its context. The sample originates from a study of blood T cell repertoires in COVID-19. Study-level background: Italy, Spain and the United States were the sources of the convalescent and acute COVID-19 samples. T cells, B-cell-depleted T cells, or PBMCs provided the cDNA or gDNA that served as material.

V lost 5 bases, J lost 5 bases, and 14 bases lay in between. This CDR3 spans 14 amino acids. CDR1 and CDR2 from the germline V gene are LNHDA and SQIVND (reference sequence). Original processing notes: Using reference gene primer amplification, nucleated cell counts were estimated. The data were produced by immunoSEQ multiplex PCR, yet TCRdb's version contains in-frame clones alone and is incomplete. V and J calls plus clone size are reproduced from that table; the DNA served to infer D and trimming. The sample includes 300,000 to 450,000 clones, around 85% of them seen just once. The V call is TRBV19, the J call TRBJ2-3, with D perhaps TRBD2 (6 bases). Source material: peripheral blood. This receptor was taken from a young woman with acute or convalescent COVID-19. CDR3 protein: CASSDRGILDTQYF. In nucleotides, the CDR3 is TGTGCCAGTAGTGATCGGGGGATCCTAGATACGCAGTATTTT. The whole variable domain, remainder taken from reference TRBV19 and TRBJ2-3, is DGGITQSPKYLFRKEGQNVTLSCEQNLNHDAMYWYRQDPGQGLRLIYYSQIVNDFQKGDIAEGYSVSREKKESFPLTVTSAQKNPTAFYLCASSDRGILDTQYFGPGTRLTVL.